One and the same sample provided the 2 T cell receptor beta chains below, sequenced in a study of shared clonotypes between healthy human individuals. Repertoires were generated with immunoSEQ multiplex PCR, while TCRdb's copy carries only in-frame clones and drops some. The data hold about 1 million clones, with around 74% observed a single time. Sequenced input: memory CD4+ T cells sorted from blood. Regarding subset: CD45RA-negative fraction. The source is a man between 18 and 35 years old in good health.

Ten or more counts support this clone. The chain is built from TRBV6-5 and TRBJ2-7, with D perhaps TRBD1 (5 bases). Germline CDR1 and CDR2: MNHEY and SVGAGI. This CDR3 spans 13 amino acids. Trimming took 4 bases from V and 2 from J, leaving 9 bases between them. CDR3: CASSLQETYEQYF. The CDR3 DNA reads TGTGCCAGCAGTTTACAGGAAACCTACGAGCAGTACTTC.

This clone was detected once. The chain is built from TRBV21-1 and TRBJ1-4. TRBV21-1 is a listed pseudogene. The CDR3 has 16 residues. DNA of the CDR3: TGTGCCAGCAGCAAAGACTTGGTGGGTAGAGGTGAAAAACTGTTTTTT. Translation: CASSKDLVGRGEKLFF.